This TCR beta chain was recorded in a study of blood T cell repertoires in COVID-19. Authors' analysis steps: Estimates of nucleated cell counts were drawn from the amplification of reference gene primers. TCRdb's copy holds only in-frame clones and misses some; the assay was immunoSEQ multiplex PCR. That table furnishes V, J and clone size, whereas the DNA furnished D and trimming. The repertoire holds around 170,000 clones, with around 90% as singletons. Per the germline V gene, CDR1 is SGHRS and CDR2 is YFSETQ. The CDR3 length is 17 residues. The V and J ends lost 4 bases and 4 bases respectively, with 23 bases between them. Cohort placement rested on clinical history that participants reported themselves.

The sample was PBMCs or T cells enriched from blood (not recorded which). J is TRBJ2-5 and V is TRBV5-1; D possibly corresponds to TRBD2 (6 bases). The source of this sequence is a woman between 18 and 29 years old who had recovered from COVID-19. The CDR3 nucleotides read TGCGCCAGCAGCCCGGGGCCCCGGGAGATGTTGATAGAGACCCAGTACTTC. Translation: CASSPGPREMLIETQYF.